A single sample is the source of the 19 T cell receptor beta chains below, sequenced in a study of T cells of healthy individuals. MiXCR was run by TCRdb on the 5' RACE reads, yielding one entry per CDR3 protein. The profile shows 95,000 to 100,000 distinct CDR3 sequences, 17% of them singletons. The receptors originated from a human donor in good health.

The V and J genes are TRBV27 and TRBJ2-2; TRBD2 matches 14 bases. CDR1 and CDR2 from the germline V gene are MNHEY and SMNVEV (reference sequence). There are 16 residues in the CDR3. V lost 6 bases, J lost 2 bases, and 2 bases stayed unmatched. CDR3 DNA sequence: TGTGCCAGCAGGGGACTAGCGGGAGAAAACACCGGGGAGCTGTTTTTT. This encodes CASRGLAGENTGELFF.

This clonotype was seen more than once but under ten times. The chain links TRBV20-1 to TRBJ1-2; 8 bases are shared with TRBD1. The V and J ends lost 8 bases and 0 bases, in that order; junction bases with no gene match: 5. Germline assignment: CDR1 DFQATT and CDR2 SNEGSKA (reference sequence). The CDR3 runs to 13 residues. CDR3 sequence: CSPRTGSNYGYTF. CDR3 coding DNA: TGCAGTCCCCGGACAGGGTCTAACTATGGCTACACCTTC.

This sequence joins TRBV5-6 and TRBJ2-7; D not certain. V was clipped by 4 bases and J by 5 bases, with 16 bases between them. CDR3 length: 14 residues. CDR1 SGHDT and CDR2 YYEEEE come from the germline V gene. This CDR3 reads CASSKGSLRNEQYF. DNA for the CDR3: TGTGCCAGCAGCAAGGGATCCCTTCGGAACGAGCAGTACTTC.

V usage is TRBV4-3 and J usage is TRBJ2-1, with 7 positions matching TRBD2. CDR1 is LGHNA, CDR2 YSLEER, per germline. With 1 base clipped from V and 8 bases from J, the junction kept 11 bases outside the gene matches. CDR3 size: 16 residues. The CDR3 loop is CASSQAAGAHVDEQFF. The CDR3 DNA reads as TGCGCCAGCAGCCAAGCGGCGGGAGCCCACGTTGATGAGCAGTTCTTC.

The rearrangement uses TRBV7-2 and TRBJ2-7; TRBD2 agrees at 13 bases. Germline trimming cut 5 bases from V and 5 bases from J; bases unmatched to any gene: 6. This CDR3 is 15 amino acids long. Looked up from germline, CDR1 is SGHTA and CDR2 is FQGNSA. The CDR3 DNA sequence: TGTGCCAGCAGCACAGGACTAGCGGGAGCTGACGAGCAGTACTTC. It codes for CASSTGLAGADEQYF.

Notes on this clonotype: One junction end disagrees with the germline gene, perhaps due to a read error. This chain connects TRBV11-2 to TRBJ2-1, with unresolved D. CDR1 and CDR2 from the germline V gene are SGHAT and FQNNGV. This CDR3 contains 15 residues. The CDR3 nucleotides are TGTTCCAGCAGCTTAGGGCGGAGCTCCTACAATGAGCAGTTCTTC. Translated: CSSSLGRSSYNEQFF.

This clonotype was observed a handful of times. The rearrangement links TRBV14 to TRBJ1-4; no definite D call. This CDR3 is 13 amino acids long. The germline gives CDR1 SGHDN, CDR2 FVKESK. Trimming removed 1 base from V and 11 bases from J, with 11 bases in between. CDR3 residues: CASSQGSVEKLFF. CDR3 DNA sequence: TGTGCCAGCAGCCAAGGGTCGGTGGAGAAACTGTTTTTT.

This chain uses TRBV20-1 with TRBJ2-3; no firm D call. The germline V gene encodes CDR1 DFQATT and CDR2 SNEGSKA (reference sequence). V was shortened by 1 base and J by 6 bases, with 8 bases between the two germline ends. There are 12 residues in the CDR3. The CDR3 DNA reads TGCAGTGCTAGAGTCGTGGGCGATACGCAGTATTTT. The encoded protein is CSARVVGDTQYF.

A word on this clonotype: A clone one base away is much larger, so this may be a read error. In nucleotides, the CDR3 is TGCAGTGCCCTAGCGGGAGGGTACCATAAGCAGTTCTTC. Its translation is CSALAGGYHKQFF. This chain uses TRBV20-1 with TRBJ2-1, with 12 positions matching TRBD2. The CDR3 runs to 13 residues. Germline V gene lookup returns CDR1 DFQATT and CDR2 SNEGSKA (reference sequence). V was clipped by 6 bases and J by 11 bases; unmatched bases: 8.

This clonotype has just a few counts. The CDR3 loop is CASSLWGVGDEKLFF. Here the CDR3 DNA reads TGTGCCAGCAGTTTATGGGGGGTGGGAGATGAAAAACTGTTTTTT. The chain carries TRBV28 and TRBJ1-4; the D gene is possibly TRBD1 (5 bases). Trimming shortened V by 0 bases and J by 6 bases, and 11 bases separated the two germline ends. The CDR3 runs 15 residues. Looked up from germline, CDR1 is MDHEN and CDR2 is SYDVKM.

The table lists this clonotype with a few counts. The rearrangement joins TRBV7-9 to TRBJ2-3; the D gene is possibly TRBD1 (5 bases). The CDR3 consists of 15 residues. The V and J ends lost 3 bases and 8 bases respectively, with 18 bases between them. Germline V CDR1 and CDR2: SEHNR, FQNEAQ (reference sequence). The DNA of the CDR3 is TGTGCCAGCAGCTTGGGAAATGGGGCCAGGGTTACGCAGTATTTT. Translating gives CASSLGNGARVTQYF.

This clonotype was picked up a small number of times. The genes are TRBV7-2 and TRBJ1-5; TRBD1 is a possible D gene (5 bases). Trimming took 5 bases from V and 8 from J, leaving 16 bases between them. The CDR3 sequence is 14 residues long. The germline V gene has CDR1 SGHTA and CDR2 FQGNSA. CDR3 in amino acids: CASSPAGAFEPQHF. CDR3 DNA sequence: TGTGCCAGCAGCCCCGCTGGGGCTTTTGAGCCCCAGCATTTT.

The chain employs TRBV11-3 and TRBJ2-7; maybe TRBD2 (6 bases). CDR3 length equals 14 residues. The V gene's germline CDR1 is SGHNT and CDR2 YENEEA. V shed 5 bases and J shed 6 bases, with 17 bases lying between them. The CDR3 here is CASSLPFGGTEQYF. The CDR3 DNA sequence: TGTGCCAGCAGCCTACCCTTTGGGGGGACCGAGCAGTACTTC.

This clonotype showed up many times. J is TRBJ1-1 and V is TRBV20-1, with D maybe TRBD1 (6 bases). This CDR3 is 14 amino acids long. Germline CDR1 is DFQATT and CDR2 is SNEGSKA (reference sequence). The V and J ends lost 5 bases and 0 bases respectively, with 13 bases between them. CDR3: CSAFPGTLNTEAFF. The DNA of the CDR3 is TGCAGTGCTTTTCCCGGGACATTGAACACTGAAGCTTTCTTT.

The gene calls are TRBV10-3 and TRBJ1-6, with 7 bases that match TRBD1. CDR3 length: 16 amino acids. Germline trimming cut 3 bases from V and 2 bases from J; bases unmatched to any gene: 4. Germline CDR1 ENHRY, CDR2 SYGVKD. The CDR3 nucleotides read TGTGCCATCAGTGAATCGGGGACAGCCTATAATTCACCCCTCCACTTT. Translation gives CAISESGTAYNSPLHF.

This clonotype was observed a few times. The chain has TRBV6-5 and TRBJ2-2; TRBD2 agrees at 14 bases. CDR1 is MNHEY, CDR2 SVGAGI, per germline. The V gene end was trimmed by 6 bases and the J gene end by 3 bases; junction bases not matched to a gene: 3. The CDR3 runs to 16 residues. CDR3 sequence: CASSRLAGGDTGELFF. DNA for the CDR3: TGTGCCAGCAGCCGACTAGCGGGGGGGGACACCGGGGAGCTGTTTTTT.

V gene TRBV7-9 combines with J gene TRBJ1-2; 8 bases map to TRBD1. The CDR3 contains 13 residues. Germline CDR1 SEHNR, CDR2 FQNEAQ (reference sequence). V trimming: 5 bases; J trimming: 5 bases; junction bases outside the gene matches: 4. The CDR3 reads CASSRDRGYGYTF. The CDR3 DNA follows: TGTGCCAGCAGCCGAGACAGGGGATATGGCTACACCTTC. Drawing the rest from reference TRBV7-9 and TRBJ1-2, the complete variable domain is DTGVSQNPRHKITKRGQNVTFRCDPISEHNRLYWYRQTLGQGPEFLTYFQNEAQLEKSRLLSDRFSAERPKGSFSTLEIQRTEQGDSAMYLCASSRDRGYGYTFGSGTRLTVV.

The V call is TRBV7-9, the J call TRBJ2-3, with 7 bases identical to TRBD2. CDR1 is SEHNR and CDR2 is FQNEAQ in the germline V gene (reference sequence). V lost 5 bases, J lost 2 bases, and 4 bases stayed unmatched. There are 14 residues in the CDR3. For the CDR3, the DNA is TGTGCCAGCAGCGGGACTACATACACAGATACGCAGTATTTT. It yields the protein CASSGTTYTDTQYF.

V gene TRBV19 combines with J gene TRBJ1-5; no clear D gene. This CDR3 contains 13 residues. The V gene lost 5 bases and the J gene lost 4 bases, with 9 bases spanning the gap. The germline gives CDR1 LNHDA, CDR2 SQIVND (reference sequence). DNA for the CDR3: TGTGCCAGTAGTGTGGACCGAAATCAGCCCCAGCATTTT. It yields the protein CASSVDRNQPQHF. The entire variable domain, with the rest obtained from reference TRBV19 and TRBJ1-5, is as follows: DGGITQSPKYLFRKEGQNVTLSCEQNLNHDAMYWYRQDPGQGLRLIYYSQIVNDFQKGDIAEGYSVSREKKESFPLTVTSAQKNPTAFYLCASSVDRNQPQHFGDGTRLSIL.